Sequencing of this T cell receptor (beta chain) was carried out in a study of molecular identifiers for immune sequencing clone quantification. Study summary: Replicates split RNA from about 20,000 or 100,000 naive CD8 cells five ways, and the researchers sequenced four portions.

Findings and limits, study-wide: Clonotypes surpassing 20 RNA copies contained over 97% of effector molecules, versus under 1% in naive cells.

TCRdb recomputed calls from the PCR reads with MiXCR, one row per CDR3 protein. This table holds about 320,000 distinct CDR3 sequences, 20% to 25% found once. Naive CD8 libraries used about 20,000 to 1,000,000 sorted cells and 10%, 30% or 50% RNA. Sorted naive CD8 T cells were those defined as CD8+CD4-CCR7+CD45RA+. The CDR3 has 13 amino acids. Trimming removed 5 bases from V and 5 bases from J, with 10 bases in between. CDR1 and CDR2 (germline): MDHEN, SYDVKM. This clonotype has ten or more counts. Its target is unknown. The origin of this receptor is a human donor in good health. Some libraries in this study had Jurkat cell RNA spiked in. This chain joins TRBV28 and TRBJ1-5, with D possibly matching TRBD1 (5 bases). Input material: naive CD8+ T cells from blood, with Jurkat cell RNA spiked in. Described subset: FACS-sorted CD8+CD4-CCR7+CD45RA+ naive T cells. The CDR3: CASSLWGHQPQHF. For the CDR3, the DNA is TGTGCCAGCAGTCTCTGGGGCCATCAGCCCCAGCATTTT.